The subject of this entry is one TCR beta chain. Its antigen is as yet unknown. The CDR3 runs 11 residues. V dropped 11 bases and J dropped 2; count of bases not matched to a gene: 3. Germline lookup yields CDR1 ENHRY and CDR2 SYGVKD. TCRdb reprocessed the 5' RACE reads via MiXCR and lists one record per CDR3 protein. The sample shows fewer than 450,000 distinct CDR3 sequences, roughly 27% of them seen only once. This record comes from a study of identical twins' blood T cells. Study observations and caveats: V gene usage reportedly matched far better within twin pairs than unrelated donors.

The TCR originated in a woman aged 18-50 years in good health. Specimen: PBMCs. The chain joins TRBV10-3 to TRBJ2-7; 7 positions match TRBD2. CDR3 nucleotides: TGTGCCTCCCGGGAGGCCTACGAGCAGTACTTC. Its protein is CASREAYEQYF.